These 22 T cell receptor beta chains were all obtained from the same sample, sequenced in a study of T cell repertoires in aging, cancer and after chemotherapy. A mixed TRB-A/B primer pool amplified rearranged TRB by multiplex touch-down PCR. MiXCR, applied by TCRdb to the multiplex PCR reads, yields one record per CDR3 protein. Of 10,000 or so distinct CDR3 sequences listed, approximately 26% are singletons. The template was genomic DNA from peripheral blood, not RNA. Sequenced: blood. The origin of the receptors is a human donor in good health.

This clonotype was counted only a few times. V is TRBV6-2 or TRBV6-3 and J is TRBJ1-3; 7 positions agree with TRBD1. The trim removed 5 bases at V and 0 bases at J, leaving 7 bases unmatched. There are 16 residues in the CDR3. The V gene's germline CDR1 is MNHEY and CDR2 SVGEGT. The chain's CDR3 is CASSKPTGNSGNTIYF. The CDR3 DNA is TGTGCCAGCAGTAAACCGACAGGGAACTCTGGAAACACCATATATTTT.

This clonotype was picked up a small number of times. The V gene is TRBV28, the J gene TRBJ1-2; D ambiguous. CDR3 size: 12 residues. Germline lookup yields CDR1 MDHEN and CDR2 SYDVKM. Trimming cost V 2 bases and J 6 bases, with 7 bases left between them. CDR3 nucleotide sequence: TGTGCCAGCAGTTTACGGGTGGATGGCTACACCTTC. Residues: CASSLRVDGYTF.

This clonotype is classed as medium-sized (0.01 to 0.1%). The chain combines TRBV28 with TRBJ1-2; D not resolved. There are 13 residues in the CDR3. V gave up 1 base and J gave up 2 bases, with 5 bases separating them. Germline V gives CDR1 MDHEN, CDR2 SYDVKM. The chain's CDR3 is CASSLSVNYGYTF. For the CDR3, the DNA is TGTGCCAGCAGTTTATCAGTCAACTATGGCTACACCTTC.

CDR3 sequence (DNA): TGCAGTGCGGAGGACACAGGGTCGGGGACTGAAGCTTTCTTT. The encoded protein is CSAEDTGSGTEAFF. The chain couples TRBV20-1 to TRBJ1-1; tentatively, D is TRBD1 (6 bases). V was cut by 6 bases and J by 5 bases, with 19 bases left in between. The V gene's germline CDR1 is DFQATT and CDR2 SNEGSKA (reference sequence). The CDR3 covers 14 residues.

The chain uses TRBV7-9 and TRBJ2-7; 7 nucleotides agree with TRBD2. The CDR3 has 15 amino acids. Germline lookup yields CDR1 SEHNR and CDR2 FQNEAQ (reference sequence). V lost 3 bases to trimming and J lost 1 base; unmatched junction nucleotides: 6. The CDR3, as DNA: TGTGCCAGCAGCTTCGGACTAGGGTTGTCCTACGAGCAGTACTTC. This codes for CASSFGLGLSYEQYF.

This chain uses TRBV6-1 with TRBJ1-5; D is undetermined. Trimming took off 2 bases at V and 5 bases at J, with 16 bases between the two ends. There are 16 residues in the CDR3. The germline gives CDR1 MNHNS, CDR2 SASEGT. The CDR3 sequence is CASSELARLRYQPQHF. In DNA form, the CDR3 reads TGTGCCAGCAGTGAATTGGCAAGGTTGCGGTATCAGCCCCAGCATTTT.

This clonotype occurred a few times. In DNA form, the CDR3 reads TGTGCCAGCAGGCCTACAGGGGAAGAGACCCAGTACTTC. Protein sequence: CASRPTGEETQYF. This sequence joins TRBV6-1 and TRBJ2-5; 7 bases map to TRBD1. Losses at the gene ends were 6 bases for V and 3 bases for J; bases not matched to a gene: 4. CDR3 length: 13 residues. Germline-derived CDR1 and CDR2 are MNHNS and SASEGT.

By share of the sample, this clonotype is medium-sized. The chain joins TRBV5-4 to TRBJ1-6; D remains ambiguous. The CDR3 totals 13 residues. V lost 0 bases, J lost 6 bases, and 4 bases lay in between. In germline, CDR1 is SGHNT, CDR2 YYREEE (reference sequence). The DNA for the CDR3 is TGTGCCAGCAGCTTGGACAGTAATTCACCCCTCCACTTT. Translated, it gives CASSLDSNSPLHF.

This clonotype was seen more than once but under ten times. This sequence joins TRBV12-3 or TRBV12-4 and TRBJ1-4; D is undetermined. This CDR3 is built from 15 residues. The germline V and J ends were trimmed by 4 bases and 4 bases, with 13 bases remaining between them. Here the CDR3 DNA reads TGTGCCAGCAGTTACCTAGAGATAGTTAATGAAAAACTGTTTTTT. Its translation is CASSYLEIVNEKLFF.

Within the sample, this clonotype is medium-sized. The genes are TRBV19 and TRBJ2-6; possible D gene TRBD2, 5 bases. CDR3 length equals 15 residues. V was clipped by 3 bases and J by 2 bases, with 8 bases between them. CDR1 and CDR2 (germline): LNHDA, SQIVND (reference sequence). CDR3 DNA sequence: TGTGCCAGTAGTATCGGGGAACCTGGGGCCAACGTCCTGACTTTC. Encoded protein: CASSIGEPGANVLTF.

The rearrangement joins TRBV14 to TRBJ2-2; the D gene is possibly TRBD2 (5 bases). Germline V CDR1 and CDR2: SGHDN, FVKESK. The CDR3 covers 14 residues. V was clipped by 10 bases and J by 0 bases, with 12 bases between them. In DNA form, the CDR3 reads TGTGCCACTAGAGGGCCAACGAACACCGGGGAGCTGTTTTTT. Amino acid sequence: CATRGPTNTGELFF.

By sample fraction, this clonotype is medium-sized (0.01 to 0.1%). This chain's CDR3 is CASSSLGSYNEQFF. CDR3 DNA sequence: TGTGCCAGCTCCTCCTTAGGCTCCTACAATGAGCAGTTCTTC. V is TRBV6-5 and J is TRBJ2-1; D call uncertain. The V end was cut by 8 bases, the J end by 0 bases, with 11 bases between. The CDR3 consists of 14 residues. Germline V gene sequence: CDR1 MNHEY, CDR2 SVGAGI.

This clonotype qualifies as medium-sized. This sequence joins TRBV29-1 and TRBJ2-7; 8 bases align to TRBD1. This CDR3 has 12 amino acids. Germline V gene sequence: CDR1 SQVTM, CDR2 ANQGSEA. J gave up 2 bases and V 7 bases, and 4 bases lay outside the gene matches. The CDR3 DNA sequence: TGCAGCGGACAGGGGAATGCCTACGAGCAGTACTTC. Translation gives CSGQGNAYEQYF.

The chain joins TRBV28 to TRBJ1-2; 8 nucleotides match TRBD1. The CDR3 spans 18 residues. Germline CDR1 reads MDHEN; CDR2 reads SYDVKM. V lost 5 bases and J lost 6; bases outside the gene matches: 20. The CDR3 reads CASSTRTGFAFEGHGYTF. The DNA of the CDR3 is TGTGCCAGCAGTACCAGGACAGGGTTCGCCTTCGAAGGCCATGGCTACACCTTC.

V gene TRBV4-1 combines with J gene TRBJ2-3, with 9 bases identical to TRBD1. Trimming took 6 bases from V and 2 from J; bases not matched to a gene: 6. Germline V lookup: CDR1 MGHRA, CDR2 YSYEKL. The CDR3 contains 15 residues. The CDR3 protein is CASRAGTGITDTQYF. CDR3 sequence (DNA): TGCGCCAGCAGGGCCGGGACAGGGATCACAGATACGCAGTATTTT.

V usage is TRBV7-9 and J usage is TRBJ2-1, with TRBD2 identical over 10 bases. Germline V lookup: CDR1 SEHNR, CDR2 FQNEAQ (reference sequence). The CDR3 length is 14 residues. Losses at the gene ends were 5 bases for V and 7 bases for J; bases not matched to a gene: 5. As DNA, the CDR3 is TGTGCCAGCAGCAGTAGCGGGAGGATGAATGAGCAGTTCTTC. Translation gives CASSSSGRMNEQFF.

This clonotype was observed a few times. The rearrangement joins TRBV7-3 to TRBJ2-2, with D maybe TRBD2 (6 bases). Germline CDR1 reads SGHTA; CDR2 reads FQGTGA. V was trimmed by 4 bases and J by 7 bases, leaving 10 bases between them. CDR3 length: 13 residues. The DNA of the CDR3 is TGTGCCAGCAGCTCCGCGACTAGCGGGGAGCTGTTTTTT. It is translated as CASSSATSGELFF.

The genes are TRBV10-3 and TRBJ2-1; D is uncertain. Germline V gene sequence: CDR1 ENHRY, CDR2 SYGVKD. CDR3 length equals 13 residues. Trimming cost V 3 bases and J 6 bases, with 9 bases left between them. CDR3: CAISEDWSNEQFF. CDR3 sequence (DNA): TGTGCCATCAGTGAAGACTGGAGCAATGAGCAGTTCTTC.

J is TRBJ2-1 and V is TRBV20-1; 12 nucleotides agree with TRBD1. Per germline, CDR1 DFQATT and CDR2 SNEGSKA (reference sequence). Germline trimming cut 5 bases from V and 10 bases from J; bases unmatched to any gene: 12. The CDR3 totals 15 residues. For the CDR3, the DNA is TGCAGTGCTGGGGAACCGGGACAGGGGGCGGGAGAGCAGTTCTTC. Its protein is CSAGEPGQGAGEQFF.

Remarks on this clonotype: A read error may explain this, as a much larger clone is one base away. The rearrangement joins TRBV6-1 to TRBJ2-5; D not certain. V was clipped by 10 bases and J by 2 bases, with 14 bases between them. The CDR3 contains 13 residues. CDR1 and CDR2 from the germline V gene are MNHNS and SASEGT. The CDR3 nucleotides are TGTGCCAACACGGCAGCGCCACAAGAGACCCAGTACTTC. This encodes CANTAAPQETQYF.

About this clonotype: One end of the junction varies from germline; a read error may be responsible. The genes are TRBV6-5 and TRBJ2-1; TRBD2 aligns across 8 bases. Germline loops: CDR1 MNHEY, CDR2 SVGAGI. The CDR3 is 13 residues long. This chain's CDR3 is CASLREGYHEQFF. The DNA of the CDR3 is TGTGCCAGCCTCCGGGAGGGCTACCATGAGCAGTTCTTC.

V and J are TRBV4-1 and TRBJ1-3, with D possibly matching TRBD1 (5 bases). Germline-derived CDR1 and CDR2 are MGHRA and YSYEKL. The V end was cut by 0 bases, the J end by 7 bases, with 13 bases between. CDR3 length: 15 residues. In DNA, the CDR3 is TGCGCCAGCAGCCAAGACCCTGGACAACGGAACACCATATATTTT. It yields the protein CASSQDPGQRNTIYF.